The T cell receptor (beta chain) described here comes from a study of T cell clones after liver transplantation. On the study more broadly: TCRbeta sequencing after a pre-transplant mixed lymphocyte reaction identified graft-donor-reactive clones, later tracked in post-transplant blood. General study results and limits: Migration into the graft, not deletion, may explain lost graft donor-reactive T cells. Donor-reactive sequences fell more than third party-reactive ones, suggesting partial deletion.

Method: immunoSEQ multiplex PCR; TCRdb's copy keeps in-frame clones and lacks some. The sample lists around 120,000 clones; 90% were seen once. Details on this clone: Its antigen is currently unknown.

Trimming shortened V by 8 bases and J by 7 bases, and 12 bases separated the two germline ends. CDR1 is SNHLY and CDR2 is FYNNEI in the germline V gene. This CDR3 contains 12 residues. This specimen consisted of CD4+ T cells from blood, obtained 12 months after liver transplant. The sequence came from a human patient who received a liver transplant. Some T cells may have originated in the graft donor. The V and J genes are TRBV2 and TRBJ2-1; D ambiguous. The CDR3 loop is CASDQESNEQFF. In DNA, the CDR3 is TGTGCCAGCGACCAAGAGTCGAATGAGCAGTTCTTC.